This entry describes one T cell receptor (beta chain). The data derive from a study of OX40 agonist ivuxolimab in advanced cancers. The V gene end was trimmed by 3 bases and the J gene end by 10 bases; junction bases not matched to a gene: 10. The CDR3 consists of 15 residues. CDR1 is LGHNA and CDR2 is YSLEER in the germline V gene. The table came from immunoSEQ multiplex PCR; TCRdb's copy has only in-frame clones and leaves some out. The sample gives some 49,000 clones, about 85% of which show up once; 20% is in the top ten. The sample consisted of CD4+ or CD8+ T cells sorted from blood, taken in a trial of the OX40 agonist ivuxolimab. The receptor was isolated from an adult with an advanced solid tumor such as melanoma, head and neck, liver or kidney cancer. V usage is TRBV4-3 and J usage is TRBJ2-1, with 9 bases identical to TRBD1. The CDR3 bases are TGCGCCAGCAGCCAGCCTAGGACAGGGGATGGGGAGCAGTTCTTC. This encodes CASSQPRTGDGEQFF.